This passage covers 25 T cell receptor beta chains from one sample sequenced in a study of Graves' ophthalmopathy and Graves' hyperthyroidism. Amplified material comprised TCR beta CDR3 regions derived from RNA transcripts. The first-round RT-PCR employed HTBI primers together with the Qiagen OneStep RT-PCR kit. A multiplex PCR was then performed as the second round. TCRdb reanalysed the multiplex PCR reads using MiXCR and keeps one entry per CDR3 protein. The sample consists of hundreds of thousands of distinct CDR3 sequences, 21% of them appearing once. The sample consisted of peripheral blood. The receptors stem from a woman aged 18-29 years with stable Graves' hyperthyroidism.

This clonotype was observed a handful of times. J is TRBJ1-5 and V is TRBV18; TRBD1 agrees at 7 bases. The V gene end was trimmed by 8 bases and the J gene end by 4 bases; junction bases not matched to a gene: 8. The V gene's germline CDR1 is KGHSH and CDR2 LQKENI. This CDR3 spans 14 amino acids. The CDR3 loop is CASTSGGWNQPQHF. CDR3 bases: TGTGCCAGCACTTCAGGGGGGTGGAATCAGCCCCAGCATTTT.

This clonotype was recorded only once. A much bigger clone sits one base away, suggesting this may be a read error. The rearrangement uses TRBV6-1 and TRBJ2-7, with TRBD1 as a possible D gene (6 bases). Trimming took off 1 base at V and 4 bases at J, with 8 bases between the two ends. The CDR3 has 13 amino acids. Per germline, CDR1 MNHNS and CDR2 SASEGT. Here the CDR3 DNA reads TGTGCCAGCAGTGAAGGGGGGCCGTACGAGCAGTACTTC. Translated, it gives CASSEGGPYEQYF.

V gene TRBV2 combines with J gene TRBJ2-5; 8 nucleotides match TRBD1. This CDR3 spans 16 amino acids. The J segment lost 2 bases and the V segment lost 2 bases, leaving 7 bases of the junction unmatched. CDR1 is SNHLY and CDR2 is FYNNEI in the germline V gene. DNA of the CDR3: TGTGCCAGCAGTGAAATGAGGACAGGGAAACAAGAGACCCAGTACTTC. It specifies CASSEMRTGKQETQYF.

This clonotype showed up many times. J is TRBJ2-7 and V is TRBV6-5; maybe TRBD2 (6 bases). With 6 bases removed from V and 0 bases from J, the gap between germline ends came to 15 bases. CDR1 and CDR2 (germline): MNHEY, SVGAGI. The CDR3 is 15 amino acids. CDR3 sequence: CASRQSAGGSYEQYF. CDR3 coding DNA: TGTGCCAGCAGACAATCCGCCGGGGGCTCCTACGAGCAGTACTTC.

This clonotype showed up many times. The chain carries TRBV18 and TRBJ2-5; D gene unclear. Germline CDR1 reads KGHSH; CDR2 reads LQKENI. Trimming shortened V by 8 bases and J by 0 bases, and 4 bases separated the two germline ends. This CDR3 is built from 11 residues. CDR3: CASSYQETQYF. CDR3 bases: TGTGCCAGCAGTTACCAAGAGACCCAGTACTTC.

The gene calls are TRBV27 and TRBJ2-5; perhaps TRBD2 as D (6 bases). CDR1 and CDR2 from the germline V gene are MNHEY and SMNVEV (reference sequence). This CDR3 has 21 residues. The ends were cut back, 3 bases at V and 7 bases at J, with 36 bases in the middle. CDR3 nucleotide sequence: TGTGCCAGCAGTTTCCCCGGGAGAGGGCGGGAACCCTCCAAACAAAAGGGGACCCAGTACTTC. Translating it yields CASSFPGRGREPSKQKGTQYF.

There are many counts of this clonotype. The V call is TRBV27, the J call TRBJ2-7; D unclear. V was trimmed by 6 bases and J by 3 bases, leaving 15 bases between them. The length of the CDR3 is 14 residues. Looked up from germline, CDR1 is MNHEY and CDR2 is SMNVEV (reference sequence). The CDR3 is CASRPERPIYEQYF. The CDR3 DNA reads as TGTGCCAGCAGACCCGAGAGACCCATCTACGAGCAGTACTTC.

Worth noting for this clonotype: This may be a read error, as it is one base from a much larger clone. The CDR3 ends on some other residue instead of the conserved phenylalanine or tryptophan, so this is likely a read error. The CDR3 DNA is TGTGCCAGTAGTAGGGACCGAATTGGCTACACCTAC. It translates to CASSRDRIGYTY. The V call is TRBV19, the J call TRBJ1-2, with D possibly being TRBD1 (5 bases). This CDR3 comprises 12 residues. CDR1 and CDR2 from the germline V gene are LNHDA and SQIVND (reference sequence). V was pared by 4 bases and J by 7 bases, with 10 bases between.

This clonotype has a count of ten or more. CDR3 residues: CAISESGGSGSNEQYF. The CDR3, as DNA: TGTGCCATCAGTGAGTCGGGCGGGAGCGGGAGTAACGAGCAGTACTTC. The chain links TRBV10-3 to TRBJ2-7, with 8 bases that match TRBD2. V lost 0 bases and J lost 5; bases outside the gene matches: 9. Per germline, CDR1 ENHRY and CDR2 SYGVKD. The CDR3 is made up of 16 amino acids.

This clonotype came up many times. The V and J genes are TRBV14 and TRBJ2-2, with 14 bases identical to TRBD2. The CDR3 runs to 20 residues. The J segment lost 4 bases and the V segment lost 1 base, leaving 11 bases of the junction unmatched. In germline, CDR1 is SGHDN, CDR2 FVKESK. The CDR3 DNA follows: TGTGCCAGCAGCCAAGGCGGGACTAGCGGGAGTGTCGAAAGCACCGGGGAGCTGTTTTTT. Its translation is CASSQGGTSGSVESTGELFF.

This clonotype was detected only a few times. A much larger clone lies a single base off, so this may be a read error. The conserved phenylalanine or tryptophan normally closing the CDR3 is absent here, so this likely arose from a read error. This chain uses TRBV6-1 with TRBJ1-3, with D hard to call. CDR3 size: 14 residues. Germline values: CDR1 MNHNS, CDR2 SASEGT. V was clipped by 6 bases and J by 0 bases, with 9 bases between them. This chain's CDR3 is CASRQSGSGNTIYL. In DNA, the CDR3 is TGTGCCAGCAGGCAGAGTGGCTCTGGAAACACCATATATTTG.

This clonotype was observed many times. The V gene is TRBV30, the J gene TRBJ1-6, with D unresolved. CDR3 size: 12 residues. Per the germline V gene, CDR1 is GTSNPN and CDR2 is SVGIG (reference sequence). Trimming removed 4 bases at V and 6 bases at J, with 7 bases between. CDR3 protein: CAWTGGNSPLHF. The CDR3 region has the DNA TGTGCCTGGACAGGCGGTAATTCACCCCTCCACTTT.

Many counts were recorded for this clonotype. J is TRBJ2-1 and V is TRBV4-1, with 9 bases matching TRBD2. Losses at the gene ends were 1 base for V and 8 bases for J; bases not matched to a gene: 0. The CDR3 has 13 residues. Germline-derived CDR1 and CDR2 are MGHRA and YSYEKL. The CDR3 loop reads CASSQGLADEQFF. As DNA, the CDR3 is TGCGCCAGCAGCCAAGGACTAGCGGATGAGCAGTTCTTC.

This clonotype was detected ten times or more. The chain has TRBV13 and TRBJ1-6, with D hard to call. Germline V CDR1 and CDR2: PRHDT, FYEKMQ (reference sequence). Trimming cost V 8 bases and J 4 bases, with 9 bases left between them. The CDR3 has 13 residues. The CDR3 nucleotides read TGTGCCAGCTCCACGGGGTATAATTCACCCCTCCACTTT. This translates into CASSTGYNSPLHF.

This clonotype was seen repeatedly, ten times or more. Written as DNA, the CDR3 is TGCGCCAGCACCCCCGGTGGGGGATTTACCGGGGAGCTGTTTTTT. Its translation: CASTPGGGFTGELFF. The J gene is TRBJ2-2, the V gene TRBV5-1; either TRBD1 or TRBD2 may supply D (5 bases each). Trimming shortened V by 6 bases and J by 5 bases, and 17 bases separated the two germline ends. From germline, CDR1 is SGHRS and CDR2 YFSETQ. This CDR3 comprises 15 residues. The entire variable domain, with the rest obtained from reference TRBV5-1 and TRBJ2-2, is as follows: KAGVTQTPRYLIKTRGQQVTLSCSPISGHRSVSWYQQTPGQGLQFLFEYFSETQRNKGNFPGRFSGRQFSNSRSEMNVSTLELGDSALYLCASTPGGGFTGELFFGEGSRLTVL.

This clonotype was observed many times. The CDR3: CASSRIDGYTF. CDR3 nucleotide sequence: TGTGCCAGCAGTCGAATAGATGGCTACACCTTC. V is TRBV6-2 or TRBV6-3 and J is TRBJ1-2; D is unresolved. Germline V gives CDR1 MNHEY, CDR2 SVGEGT. This CDR3 spans 11 amino acids. With 5 bases removed from V and 6 bases from J, the gap between germline ends came to 7 bases.

This clonotype showed up many times. The chain joins TRBV7-9 to TRBJ1-2; the D gene is possibly TRBD1 (5 bases). The V end was cut by 5 bases, the J end by 6 bases, with 16 bases between. Germline V gene data show CDR1 as SEHNR and CDR2 as FQNEAQ (reference sequence). The CDR3 covers 14 residues. The CDR3 DNA reads TGTGCCAGCAGCACCCCGGGACTGGGGCATGGCTACACCTTC. Protein sequence: CASSTPGLGHGYTF.

In the case of this clonotype: At one end, the junction sequence differs from germline, possibly due to a read error. The V call is TRBV11-2, the J call TRBJ2-5, with D perhaps TRBD1 (7 bases). Germline-derived CDR1 and CDR2 are SGHAT and FQNNGV. The CDR3 has 17 residues. The CDR3 protein is CASSLGGPGQRRETQYF. The CDR3 DNA is TGTGCCAGCAGTTTAGGGGGGCCGGGACAGAGAAGAGAGACCCAGTACTTC. Variable domain in full (rest from reference TRBV11-2 and TRBJ2-5): EAGVAQSPRYKIIEKRQSVAFWCNPISGHATLYWYQQILGQGPKLLIQFQNNGVVDDSQLPKDRFSAERLKGVDSTLKIQPAKLEDSAVYLCASSLGGPGQRRETQYFGPGTRLLVL.

This clonotype is a singleton in its sample. The chain combines TRBV7-8 with TRBJ2-5, with D possibly being TRBD1 (6 bases). This CDR3 has 14 residues. CDR1 SGHVS and CDR2 FQNEAQ come from the germline V gene. Trimming left V 3 bases short and J 5 bases short, with 13 bases between. The CDR3 DNA sequence: TGTGCCAGCAGCTTTCACAGGGAGTGGGAGACCCAGTACTTC. It is translated as CASSFHREWETQYF.

The table lists this clonotype with many counts. This sequence joins TRBV20-1 and TRBJ2-5; D unclear. Trimming took off 1 base at V and 5 bases at J, with 11 bases between the two ends. Germline V CDR1 and CDR2: DFQATT, SNEGSKA (reference sequence). CDR3 length: 13 residues. CDR3 DNA sequence: TGCAGTGCTAGAGGAGCCGGGCCGGAGACCCAGTACTTC. Encoded protein: CSARGAGPETQYF.

This clonotype was seen repeatedly, ten times or more. The chain links TRBV7-2 to TRBJ1-1; possibly TRBD1 for D (6 bases). This CDR3 region has 15 residues. V was pared by 3 bases and J by 4 bases, with 15 bases between. CDR1 and CDR2 from the germline V gene are SGHTA and FQGNSA. The CDR3 coding sequence is TGTGCCAGCAGCTTTAGGGGGAGGGGCGTCACTGAAGCTTTCTTT. It specifies CASSFRGRGVTEAFF. Using reference TRBV7-2 and TRBJ1-1 for the parts outside the CDR3, the full variable domain is GAGVSQSPSNKVTEKGKDVELRCDPISGHTALYWYRQSLGQGLEFLIYFQGNSAPDKSGLPSDRFSAERTGGSVSTLTIQRTQQEDSAVYLCASSFRGRGVTEAFFGQGTRLTVV.

The sample holds many counts of this clonotype. This rearrangement joins TRBV2 to TRBJ1-1, with 8 bases aligning to TRBD1. V was clipped by 8 bases and J by 4 bases; unmatched bases: 3. Germline V gives CDR1 SNHLY, CDR2 FYNNEI. The CDR3 contains 12 residues. The CDR3, as DNA: TGTGCCAGCGGAGACAGGGGCACTGAAGCTTTCTTT. It is translated as CASGDRGTEAFF. Together with reference TRBV2 and TRBJ1-1, the CDR3 gives the full variable domain: EPEVTQTPSHQVTQMGQEVILRCVPISNHLYFYWYRQILGQKVEFLVSFYNNEISEKSEIFDDQFSVERPDGSNFTLKIRSTKLEDSAMYFCASGDRGTEAFFGQGTRLTVV.

The gene calls are TRBV20-1 and TRBJ2-2; D is uncertain. Germline V gene lookup returns CDR1 DFQATT and CDR2 SNEGSKA (reference sequence). Trimming pared 2 bases from V and 2 bases from J, leaving 15 bases between. The CDR3 runs to 16 residues. The CDR3 loop is CSARRSSAGNTGELFF. In nucleotides, the CDR3 is TGCAGTGCTAGAAGATCGAGCGCCGGAAACACCGGGGAGCTGTTTTTT.

This clonotype has a count of ten or more. V and J are TRBV5-1 and TRBJ2-5, with 10 bases lining up with TRBD2. The germline CDR1 and CDR2 sequences are SGHRS and YFSETQ. The CDR3 runs 16 residues. V was pared by 4 bases and J by 1 base, with 7 bases of the junction left unmatched. CDR3 nucleotides: TGCGCCAGCAGCACCACTAGCGGGATTGGCCAAGAGACCCAGTACTTC. Protein sequence: CASSTTSGIGQETQYF.

At least ten counts were recorded for this clonotype. V and J are TRBV2 and TRBJ1-1; D not certain. The CDR3 loop spans 13 amino acids. The germline V and J ends were trimmed by 3 bases and 2 bases, with 7 bases remaining between them. Germline CDR1 reads SNHLY; CDR2 reads FYNNEI. The chain's CDR3 is CASSDLENTEAFF. The CDR3 region has the DNA TGTGCCAGCAGTGATCTCGAAAACACTGAAGCTTTCTTT. Based on the CDR3 plus reference TRBV2 and TRBJ1-1, the full variable domain is EPEVTQTPSHQVTQMGQEVILRCVPISNHLYFYWYRQILGQKVEFLVSFYNNEISEKSEIFDDQFSVERPDGSNFTLKIRSTKLEDSAMYFCASSDLENTEAFFGQGTRLTVV.